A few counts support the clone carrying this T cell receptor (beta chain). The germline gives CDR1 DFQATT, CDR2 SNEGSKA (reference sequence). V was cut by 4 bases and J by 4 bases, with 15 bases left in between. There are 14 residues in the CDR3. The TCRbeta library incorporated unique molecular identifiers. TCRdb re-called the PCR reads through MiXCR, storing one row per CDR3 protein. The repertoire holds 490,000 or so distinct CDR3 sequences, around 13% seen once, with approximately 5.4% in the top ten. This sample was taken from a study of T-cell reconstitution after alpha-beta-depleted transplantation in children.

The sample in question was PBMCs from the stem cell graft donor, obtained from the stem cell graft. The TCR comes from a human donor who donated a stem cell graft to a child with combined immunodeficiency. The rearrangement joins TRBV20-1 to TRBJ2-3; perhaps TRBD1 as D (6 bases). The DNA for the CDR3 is TGCAGTGCTACTTCAGGGGTGGATGCAGATACGCAGTATTTT. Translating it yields CSATSGVDADTQYF.